The sequence of this T cell receptor beta chain was determined in a study of cytomegalovirus exposure and HLA in healthy donors. Study-wide findings and caveats: Later analysis identified about 17,000 TCR beta sequences associated with HLA alleles, using a false discovery rate threshold of 0.05. Later on, an analysis found that several of the most significant clusters appeared to be linked to common viral pathogens, which included parvovirus B19.

A word on this clone: No antigen is known for it.

Amplification used 60 Vbeta primers and 13 Jbeta primers. Sequenced by immunoSEQ multiplex PCR; TCRdb stores in-frame clones only, minus some. The top ten clones hold about 3% of a sample with over 200,000 clones, approximately 70% of them seen once. Participants comprised healthy donors of bone marrow. V was cut by 3 bases and J by 0 bases, with 5 bases left in between. CDR1 is LNHDA, CDR2 SQIVND, per germline (reference sequence). The CDR3 totals 13 residues. The sample consisted of PBMCs. This clonotype was obtained from a man aged 35 to 55 in good health and CMV-seropositive. The chain employs TRBV19 and TRBJ1-1; D gene unclear. This chain's CDR3 is CASSIEVNTEAFF. In DNA form, the CDR3 reads TGTGCCAGTAGTATTGAGGTGAACACTGAAGCTTTCTTT.